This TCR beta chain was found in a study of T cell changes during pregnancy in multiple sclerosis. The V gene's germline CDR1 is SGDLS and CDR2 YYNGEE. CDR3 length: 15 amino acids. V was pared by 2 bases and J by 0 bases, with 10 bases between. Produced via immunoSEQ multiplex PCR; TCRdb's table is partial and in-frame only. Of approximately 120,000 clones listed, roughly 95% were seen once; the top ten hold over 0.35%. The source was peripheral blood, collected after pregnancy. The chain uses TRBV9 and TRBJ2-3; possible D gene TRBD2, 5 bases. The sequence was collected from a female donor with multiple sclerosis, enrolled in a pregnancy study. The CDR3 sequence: CASSVDGISTDTQYF. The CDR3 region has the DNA TGTGCCAGCAGCGTCGACGGGATTAGCACAGATACGCAGTATTTT. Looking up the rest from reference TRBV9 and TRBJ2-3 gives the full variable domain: DSGVTQTPKHLITATGQRVTLRCSPRSGDLSVYWYQQSLDQGLQFLIQYYNGEERAKGNILERFSAQQFPDLHSELNLSSLELGDSALYFCASSVDGISTDTQYFGPGTRLTVL.